This record covers a single T cell receptor beta chain. Antigen: not known. Germline V lookup: CDR1 SGHTA, CDR2 FQGNSA. The CDR3 sequence is 12 residues long. V was pared by 4 bases and J by 4 bases, with 7 bases between. This sample is part of a study of T cells in localized non-small cell lung cancer. Using immunoSEQ multiplex PCR, the repertoire was profiled, and TCRdb retains in-frame clones only, with some absent. The top ten hold 5.5% to 7% of the sample, which has tens of thousands of clones, approximately 83% seen once. General observations from the study: Higher blood T cell density went with longer overall survival. Uninvolved adjacent lung, not tumor, had the highest T cell clonality. Adjacent lung held a median roughly 60 of the top 100 tumor clones. Investigators sequenced only a single tumor region, leaving heterogeneity possible.

The sequencing here drew on peripheral blood, taken before any cancer treatment. The TCR was taken from a man aged 40 to 70 with stage I lung adenocarcinoma. The V and J genes are TRBV7-2 and TRBJ1-2; no definite D call. The CDR3: CASSSSPYGYTF. CDR3 coding DNA: TGTGCCAGCAGCTCCTCACCCTATGGCTACACCTTC.